This passage covers 11 T cell receptor beta chains from one sample sequenced in a study of patients and donors after allogeneic stem cell transplantation. TCRdb re-called the RT-PCR reads through MiXCR, storing one row per CDR3 protein. This sample carries 150,000 to 200,000 distinct CDR3 sequences, approximately 30% of them seen once, and the ten largest clones take 3.2%. The material sequenced was blood, either unsorted or a sorted T cell fraction (not recorded which). The receptors originated from a human donor who was either an allogeneic HSCT recipient or a stem cell or donor lymphocyte infusion donor (not recorded which). It is not recorded whose cells these are; they may come from a transplant donor.

In its sample, this clonotype was seen a few times. V and J are TRBV29-1 and TRBJ2-1, with D unresolved. This CDR3 contains 14 residues. Germline loops: CDR1 SQVTM, CDR2 ANQGSEA. Trimming removed 0 bases at V and 4 bases at J, with 10 bases between. The CDR3 reads CSVEELHSYNEQFF. In DNA form, the CDR3 reads TGCAGCGTTGAAGAGTTGCACAGTTACAATGAGCAGTTCTTC.

In this sample, this clonotype turned up a few times. The rearrangement joins TRBV25-1 to TRBJ2-1, with D tentatively TRBD2 (5 bases). The CDR3 extends over 17 amino acids. Deletions cut 0 bases from V and 8 bases from J, with 20 bases between. The germline V gene has CDR1 MGHDK and CDR2 SYGVNS. The CDR3 nucleotides are TGTGCCAGCAGTGAATATTTCCATAGCGTGAACTGGTATGAGCAGTTCTTC. Translating it yields CASSEYFHSVNWYEQFF. The full variable domain, with the rest looked up from reference TRBV25-1 and TRBJ2-1, is EADIYQTPRYLVIGTGKKITLECSQTMGHDKMYWYQQDPGMELHLIHYSYGVNSTEKGDLSSESTVSRIRTEHFPLTLESARPSHTSQYLCASSEYFHSVNWYEQFFGPGTRLTVL.

This clonotype was seen more than once but under ten times. This chain joins TRBV20-1 and TRBJ2-3; 9 bases agree with TRBD1. This CDR3 region has 15 residues. The germline V gene has CDR1 DFQATT and CDR2 SNEGSKA (reference sequence). The junction had 6 bases not matched to a gene; V was cut back by 2 bases and J by 3 bases. CDR3 sequence reads: CSARFAGTGTDTQYF. The DNA for the CDR3 is TGCAGTGCTAGATTCGCCGGGACAGGGACAGATACGCAGTATTTT.

This clonotype was recorded a few times. The chain has TRBV7-2 and TRBJ2-5, with 9 nucleotides matching TRBD2. The CDR3 extends over 15 amino acids. J gave up 4 bases and V 3 bases, and 6 bases lay outside the gene matches. Germline V gene data show CDR1 as SGHTA and CDR2 as FQGNSA. The CDR3 spells CASSFGVSGRETQYF. The CDR3 DNA is TGTGCCAGCAGCTTTGGCGTTAGCGGGAGAGAGACCCAGTACTTC.

This clonotype has just a few counts. This rearrangement joins TRBV28 to TRBJ1-1; maybe TRBD1 (5 bases). V lost 5 bases to trimming and J lost 2 bases, with 15 bases between them. The CDR3 runs 15 residues. CDR1 MDHEN and CDR2 SYDVKM come from the germline V gene. The chain's CDR3 is CASSEDSRTNTEAFF. For the CDR3, the DNA is TGTGCCAGCAGTGAAGACAGCCGTACAAACACTGAAGCTTTCTTT.

In its sample, this clonotype was seen many times. The gene calls are TRBV7-9 and TRBJ2-1, with 7 bases identical to TRBD2. Germline loops: CDR1 SEHNR, CDR2 FQNEAQ (reference sequence). The CDR3 extends over 17 amino acids. Trimming cost V 5 bases and J 5 bases; bases outside gene matches: 15. CDR3 residues: CASSILSGISSNNEQFF. DNA for the CDR3: TGTGCCAGCAGCATACTCAGCGGGATCTCTTCTAACAATGAGCAGTTCTTC.

J is TRBJ1-1 and V is TRBV20-1; 8 bases agree with TRBD1. This CDR3 spans 15 amino acids. Germline CDR1 DFQATT, CDR2 SNEGSKA (reference sequence). V was pared by 5 bases and J by 0 bases, with 8 bases of the junction left unmatched. The CDR3: CSAPGGSVMNTEAFF. For the CDR3, the DNA is TGCAGTGCTCCAGGGGGCAGCGTCATGAACACTGAAGCTTTCTTT.

This chain joins TRBV6-2 or TRBV6-3 and TRBJ2-7; the D gene is possibly TRBD2 (5 bases). The CDR3 spans 16 residues. Trimming took 0 bases from V and 0 from J, leaving 12 bases between them. Germline V lookup: CDR1 MNHEY, CDR2 SVGEGT. CDR3 loop: CASSYSIWTYSYEQYF. The CDR3 region has the DNA TGTGCCAGCAGTTACTCGATATGGACTTACTCCTACGAGCAGTACTTC.

The V and J genes are TRBV10-3 and TRBJ1-5, with D possibly matching TRBD1 (5 bases). This CDR3 has 14 residues. V dropped 6 bases and J dropped 0 bases, with 9 bases sitting between them. The germline gives CDR1 ENHRY, CDR2 SYGVKD. Here the CDR3 DNA reads TGTGCCATCAGCCCCAGGGATAGCAATCAGCCCCAGCATTTT. This codes for CAISPRDSNQPQHF.

The chain recombines TRBV7-9 with TRBJ1-5; D perhaps matches TRBD1 (5 bases). The V and J ends lost 5 bases and 5 bases respectively, with 10 bases between them. The CDR3 length is 13 residues. Germline V gene lookup returns CDR1 SEHNR and CDR2 FQNEAQ (reference sequence). CDR3 region: CASSLEGDQPQHF. The CDR3 nucleotides read TGTGCCAGCAGCCTGGAAGGGGATCAGCCCCAGCATTTT.

This clonotype showed up just a few times. The chain couples TRBV9 to TRBJ1-6; D is possibly TRBD1 (5 bases). Germline V gene lookup returns CDR1 SGDLS and CDR2 YYNGEE. Trimming removed 1 base at V and 9 bases at J, with 11 bases between. The CDR3 is made up of 14 amino acids. The CDR3 here is CASSVNRGGSPLHF. The DNA of the CDR3 is TGTGCCAGCAGCGTAAATAGGGGTGGTTCACCCCTCCACTTT.